The clone carrying this T cell receptor beta chain occurred a few times. Its antigen is as yet unknown. The sample originates from a study of T-cell memory formation after mild COVID-19. Notes on the study in general: Clones shrinking between day 15 and 85 showed a balanced CD4/CD8 split, and those that grew later tilted toward CD4+. The main location of contracting CD4+ clones was CM and EM, and that of contracting CD8+ clones was EMRA. There was no confirmation that second-wave clones peaking on day 37 were SARS-CoV-2 specific.

MiXCR, run by TCRdb on the 5' RACE reads, gives a single entry per CDR3 protein. The sample contains about 50,000 distinct CDR3 sequences, approximately 9% of which appear only once. The receptor comes from an adult woman who had mild COVID-19 (a few samples of this study predate the infection). Cell type and time point are not known. The specimen sequenced was PBMCs or a T cell subset sorted from them (not recorded which).

This CDR3 is CASSLGPDVAYEQYF. For the CDR3, the DNA is TGTGCCAGCAGCTTAGGCCCAGATGTAGCCTACGAGCAGTACTTC. The chain combines TRBV7-8 with TRBJ2-7; D gene ambiguous. The CDR3 runs 15 residues. Trimming took off 1 base at V and 2 bases at J, with 12 bases between the two ends. CDR1 is SGHVS and CDR2 is FQNEAQ in the germline V gene.